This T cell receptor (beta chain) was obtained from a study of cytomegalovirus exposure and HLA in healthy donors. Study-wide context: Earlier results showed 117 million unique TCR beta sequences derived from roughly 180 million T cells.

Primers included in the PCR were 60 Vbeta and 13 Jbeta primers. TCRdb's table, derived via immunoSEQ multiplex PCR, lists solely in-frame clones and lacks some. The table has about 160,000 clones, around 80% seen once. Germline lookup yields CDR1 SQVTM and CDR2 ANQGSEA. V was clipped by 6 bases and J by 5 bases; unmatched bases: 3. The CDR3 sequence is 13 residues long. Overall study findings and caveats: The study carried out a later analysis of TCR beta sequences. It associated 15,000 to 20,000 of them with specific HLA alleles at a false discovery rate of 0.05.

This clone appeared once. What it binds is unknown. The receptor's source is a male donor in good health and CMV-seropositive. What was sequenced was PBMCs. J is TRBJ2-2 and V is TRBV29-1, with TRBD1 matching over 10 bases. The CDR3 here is CSVDRGGTGELFF. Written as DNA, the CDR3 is TGCAGCGTGGACAGGGGGGGTACCGGGGAGCTGTTTTTT.